This T cell receptor (beta chain) is from a study of CD8 T cells in Susac syndrome. Reverse transcription used about 0.45 to 1 ug RNA and random hexamers. An immunoSEQ multiplex PCR amplified TCR beta CDR3 over 54 Vbeta and 13 Jbeta. TCRdb reprocessed the immunoSEQ multiplex PCR reads with MiXCR, giving one entry per CDR3 protein. The data contain about 180,000 distinct CDR3 sequences, 90% to 97% of them singletons. CD8+ and CD4+ T cells from blood underwent TCR beta sequencing, which was carried out in a high-throughput format. The multiple sclerosis controls consisted of treatment-naive patients with relapsing-remitting disease, either stable or active. While CD8+ and CD4+ T cells were isolated negatively, TEMRA cells were enriched by FACS. CDR3 length: 13 amino acids. V gave up 7 bases and J gave up 1 base, with 13 bases separating them. Germline V gene lookup returns CDR1 SQVTM and CDR2 ANQGSEA.

What was sequenced was CD4+ T cells from PBMCs. The TCR originated in a human donor with multiple sclerosis. The chain uses TRBV29-1 and TRBJ1-1, with unresolved D. CDR3 protein: CSGSHGRNTEAFF. Here the CDR3 DNA reads TGCAGCGGTAGCCACGGGCGGAACACTGAAGCTTTCTTT.